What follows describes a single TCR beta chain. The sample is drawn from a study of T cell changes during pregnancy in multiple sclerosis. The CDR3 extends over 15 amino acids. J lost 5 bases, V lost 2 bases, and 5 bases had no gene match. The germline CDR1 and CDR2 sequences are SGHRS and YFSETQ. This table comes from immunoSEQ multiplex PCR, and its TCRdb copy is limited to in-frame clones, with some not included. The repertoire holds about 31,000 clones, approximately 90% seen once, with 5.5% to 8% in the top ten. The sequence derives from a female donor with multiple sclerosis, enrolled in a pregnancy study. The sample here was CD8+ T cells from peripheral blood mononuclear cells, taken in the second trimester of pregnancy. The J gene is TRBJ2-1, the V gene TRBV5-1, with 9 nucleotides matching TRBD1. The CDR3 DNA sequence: TGCGCCAGCAGCTTCGACAGGGGGTATAACAATGAGCAGTTCTTC. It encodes CASSFDRGYNNEQFF.